A selection of T cell receptor beta chains follows, all from one sample in a study of cytomegalovirus exposure and HLA in healthy donors. Method: immunoSEQ multiplex PCR; TCRdb's copy keeps in-frame clones and lacks some. Of some 110,000 clones detected, under 80% appear once; the ten largest clones hold about 8.3%. The sequenced material came from PBMCs. All receptors derive from a woman aged 40 to 50 in good health and CMV-seropositive. Both conserved end residues are trimmed from each CDR3. Fields, in order: V gene, J gene, CDR3 protein.

TRBV27	TRBJ1-1	ATRGIRFGTEAF
TRBV10-3	TRBJ2-5	AIRDSLAKETQY
TRBV11-2	TRBJ2-3	ASSLVEIDTQY
TRBV5-1	TRBJ2-7	ASSYGQESLEQY
TRBV2	TRBJ2-7	ASRDPYRVGEQY
TRBV4-1	TRBJ1-6	ASSQRDSDFSYNSPLH
TRBV7-3	TRBJ1-1	ASSLNSDTEAF
TRBV6-6	TRBJ2-5	ASRQDMTYQLSQY
TRBV19	TRBJ1-1	ASAERGYTEAF
TRBV7-9	TRBJ2-1	ASSRYGGAKSYNEQF
TRBV2	-	ASSGAGIGSYEQY
TRBV9	TRBJ1-3	ASSVAGDGNTIY
TRBV4-3	TRBJ1-4	ASSQDWTGPNEKLF
TRBV4-2	TRBJ2-3	ASTRGGLYTDTQY
TRBV11-1	TRBJ2-2	ASSRKQGAFTGELF
TRBV29-1	TRBJ1-1	SVRDRGLYTEAF
TRBV28	TRBJ2-6	ASSDSGSSGANVLT
TRBV5-1	TRBJ2-6	ASSLEQGANVLT
TRBV7-9	TRBJ2-7	ASSPRGRGGYEQY
TRBV14	TRBJ2-5	ASSQLFSGAQY
TRBV21-1	TRBJ1-2	ASSKAGTGQVNYGYT
TRBV6-4	TRBJ2-3	ASSAGTQAYLNTDTQY
TRBV18	TRBJ2-7	ASSPYLPGLKVEQY
TRBV5-8	TRBJ1-2	ASSLSLWSAGYT
TRBV5-4	TRBJ2-7	ASSLAGTAPVEQY
TRBV5-1	TRBJ1-2	ASSPGDRDGYGYT
TRBV5-1	TRBJ2-1	ASSTRTSYNEQF
TRBV11-2	TRBJ2-3	ASSLLSAGGQDTQY
TRBV5-1	TRBJ2-5	ASSPITGEQETQY
TRBV4-3	TRBJ2-2	ASSQETIPGELF
TRBV18	TRBJ2-1	ASSPLTAAPDSYNEQF
TRBV7-8	TRBJ1-3	ASSLVKGPTLITGNTIY
TRBV6-5	TRBJ1-1	ASSYSEGPTEAF
TRBV4-1	TRBJ1-2	ASSQPGQITYGYT
TRBV4-2	TRBJ2-3	ASSQLEDTQY
TRBV28	TRBJ1-2	ASYPGTGGLFGYGYT
TRBV4-1	TRBJ2-1	ASSQDPGLYNEQF
TRBV4-2	TRBJ2-5	ASSQGDEGGPFETQY
TRBV4-3	TRBJ2-1	ASSPVRGNEQF
TRBV4-1	TRBJ1-5	ASSQGGGQPQH
TRBV7-9	TRBJ1-4	ASSFRDRGEKLF
TRBV2	TRBJ1-1	ASSPQGPNTEAF
TRBV10-1	TRBJ2-6	ATTYRAPGANVLT